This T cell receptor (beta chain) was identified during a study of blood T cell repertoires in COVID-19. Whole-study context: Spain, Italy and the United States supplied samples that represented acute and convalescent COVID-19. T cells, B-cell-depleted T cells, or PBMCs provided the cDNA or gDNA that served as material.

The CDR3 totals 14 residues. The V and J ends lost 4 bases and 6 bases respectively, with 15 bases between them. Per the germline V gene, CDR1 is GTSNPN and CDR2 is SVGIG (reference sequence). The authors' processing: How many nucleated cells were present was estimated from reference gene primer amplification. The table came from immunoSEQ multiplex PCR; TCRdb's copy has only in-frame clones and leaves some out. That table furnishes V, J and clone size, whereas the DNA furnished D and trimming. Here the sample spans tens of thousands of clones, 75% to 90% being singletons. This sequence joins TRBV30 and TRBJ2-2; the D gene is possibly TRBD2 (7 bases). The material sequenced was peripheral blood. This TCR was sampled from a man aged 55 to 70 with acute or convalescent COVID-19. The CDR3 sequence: CAWKRGRDPGELFF. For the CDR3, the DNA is TGTGCCTGGAAAAGGGGGAGGGACCCCGGGGAGCTGTTTTTT.